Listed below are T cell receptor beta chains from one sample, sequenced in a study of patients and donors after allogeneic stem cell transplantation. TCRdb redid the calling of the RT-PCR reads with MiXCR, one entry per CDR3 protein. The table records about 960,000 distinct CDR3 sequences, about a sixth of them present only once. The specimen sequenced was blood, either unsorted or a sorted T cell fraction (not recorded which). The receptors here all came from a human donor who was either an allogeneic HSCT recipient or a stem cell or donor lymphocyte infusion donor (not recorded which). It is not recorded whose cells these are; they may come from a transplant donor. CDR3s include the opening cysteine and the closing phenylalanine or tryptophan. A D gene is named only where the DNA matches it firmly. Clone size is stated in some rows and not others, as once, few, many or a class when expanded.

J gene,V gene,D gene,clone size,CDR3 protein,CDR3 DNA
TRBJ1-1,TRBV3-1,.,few,CASSYINTEAFF,TGTGCCAGCAGCTACATAAACACTGAAGCTTTCTTT
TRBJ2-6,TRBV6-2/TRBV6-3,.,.,CASSYTLDMGTGLGANVLTF,TGTGCCAGCAGTTACACCCTGGACATGGGGACGGGTCTTGGGGCCAACGTCCTGACTTTC
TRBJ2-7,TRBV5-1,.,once,CASSPYGDRSYEQYF,TGCGCCAGCAGCCCCTACGGGGATCGCTCCTACGAGCAGTACTTC
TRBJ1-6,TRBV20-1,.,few,CSALTVRDNSPLHF,TGCAGTGCTTTGACAGTGCGCGATAATTCACCCCTCCACTTT
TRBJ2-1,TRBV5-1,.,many,CASSFPGPEQFF,TGCGCCAGCAGCTTCCCGGGGCCTGAGCAGTTCTTC
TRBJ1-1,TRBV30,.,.,CAWSVRNAGYTEAFF,TGTGCCTGGAGTGTACGAAACGCGGGGTACACTGAAGCTTTCTTT
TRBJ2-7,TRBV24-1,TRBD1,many,CATSDPGTGKPYEQYF,TGTGCCACCAGTGATCCCGGGACAGGTAAACCCTACGAGCAGTACTTC
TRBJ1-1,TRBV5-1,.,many,CASSLWGPNTEAFF,TGCGCCAGCAGCTTATGGGGGCCTAACACTGAAGCTTTCTTT
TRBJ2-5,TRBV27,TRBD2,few,CASSLYGLAAETQYF,TGTGCCAGCAGTTTATACGGACTAGCAGCGGAGACCCAGTACTTC
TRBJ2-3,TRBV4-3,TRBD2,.,CASSHSGSTDTQYF,TGCGCCAGCAGCCATAGCGGGAGCACAGATACGCAGTATTTT
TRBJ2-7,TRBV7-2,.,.,CASSLLGDDYEQYF,TGTGCCAGCAGCTTACTAGGGGATGACTACGAGCAGTACTTC
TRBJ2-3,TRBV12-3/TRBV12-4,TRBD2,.,CASNRGKVRGRGSDTQYF,TGTGCCAGCAACAGAGGGAAGGTTCGCGGGAGGGGGTCAGATACGCAGTATTTT
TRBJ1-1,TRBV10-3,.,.,CAISEGLLRTSTEAFF,TGTGCCATCAGTGAGGGTCTTCTGAGGACGAGCACTGAAGCTTTCTTT
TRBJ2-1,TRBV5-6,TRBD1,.,CASSLSGGTGAYNEQFF,TGTGCCAGCAGCTTGTCGGGCGGAACAGGGGCCTACAATGAGCAGTTCTTC
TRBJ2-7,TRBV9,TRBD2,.,CASSLGTSGSSGEQYF,TGTGCCAGCAGCCTTGGGACTAGCGGGAGTTCTGGCGAGCAGTACTTC